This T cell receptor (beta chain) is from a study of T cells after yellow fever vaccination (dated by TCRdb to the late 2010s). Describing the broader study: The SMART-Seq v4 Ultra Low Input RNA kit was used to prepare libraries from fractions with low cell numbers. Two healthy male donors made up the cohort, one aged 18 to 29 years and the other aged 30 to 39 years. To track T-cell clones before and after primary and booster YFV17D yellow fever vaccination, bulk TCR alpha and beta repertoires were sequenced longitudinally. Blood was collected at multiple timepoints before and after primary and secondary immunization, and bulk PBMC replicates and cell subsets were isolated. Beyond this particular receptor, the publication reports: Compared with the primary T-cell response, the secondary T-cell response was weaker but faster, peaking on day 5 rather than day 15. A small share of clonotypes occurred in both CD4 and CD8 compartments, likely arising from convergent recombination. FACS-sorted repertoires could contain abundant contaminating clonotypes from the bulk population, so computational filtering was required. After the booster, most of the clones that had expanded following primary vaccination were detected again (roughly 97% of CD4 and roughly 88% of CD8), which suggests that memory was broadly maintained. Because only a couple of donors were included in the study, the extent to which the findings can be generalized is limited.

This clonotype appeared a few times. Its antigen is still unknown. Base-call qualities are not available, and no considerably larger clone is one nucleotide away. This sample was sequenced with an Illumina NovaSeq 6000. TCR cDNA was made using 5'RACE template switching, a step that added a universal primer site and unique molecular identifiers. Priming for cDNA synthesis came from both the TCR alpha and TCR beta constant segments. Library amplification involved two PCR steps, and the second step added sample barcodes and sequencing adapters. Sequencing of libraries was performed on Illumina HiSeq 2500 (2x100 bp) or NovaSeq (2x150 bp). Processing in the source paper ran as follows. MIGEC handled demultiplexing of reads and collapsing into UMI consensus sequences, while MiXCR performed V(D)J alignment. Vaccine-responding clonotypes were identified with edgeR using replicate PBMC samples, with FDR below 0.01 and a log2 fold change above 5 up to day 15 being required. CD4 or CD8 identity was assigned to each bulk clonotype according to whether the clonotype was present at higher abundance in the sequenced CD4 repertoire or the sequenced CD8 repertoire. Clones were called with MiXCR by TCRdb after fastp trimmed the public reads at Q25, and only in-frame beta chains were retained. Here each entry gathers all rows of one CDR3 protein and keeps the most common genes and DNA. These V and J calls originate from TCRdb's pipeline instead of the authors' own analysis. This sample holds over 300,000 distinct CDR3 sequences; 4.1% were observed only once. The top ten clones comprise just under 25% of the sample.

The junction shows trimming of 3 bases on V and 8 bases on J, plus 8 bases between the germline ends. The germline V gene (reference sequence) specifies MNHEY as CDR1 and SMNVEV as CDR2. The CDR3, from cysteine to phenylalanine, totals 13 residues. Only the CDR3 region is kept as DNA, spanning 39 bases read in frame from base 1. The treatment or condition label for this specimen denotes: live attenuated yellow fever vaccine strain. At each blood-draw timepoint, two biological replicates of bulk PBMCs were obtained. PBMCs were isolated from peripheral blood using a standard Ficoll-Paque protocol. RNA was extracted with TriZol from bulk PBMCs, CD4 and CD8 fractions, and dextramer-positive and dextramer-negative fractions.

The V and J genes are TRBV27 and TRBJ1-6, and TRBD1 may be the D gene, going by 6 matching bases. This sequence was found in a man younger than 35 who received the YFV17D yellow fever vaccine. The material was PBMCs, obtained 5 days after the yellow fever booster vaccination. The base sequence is TGTGCCAGCAGTTTCCCAGGGGATTCACCCCTCCACTTT. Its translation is CASSFPGDSPLHF.